One and the same sample provided the 27 T cell receptor beta chains below, sequenced in a study of tissue T cells after allogeneic stem cell transplantation (dated by TCRdb to 2022 to 2024). Explained via the paper, the time point label denotes: mouse harvest day 7 after allogeneic transplant. Mouse grafts consisting of 10^7 T-cell-depleted bone marrow cells combined with 10^6 splenic CD5+ T cells were administered by tail vein injection. Libraries were prepared through the immunoSEQ multiplex PCR assay. This is the immuneACCESS table as TCRdb keeps it, with only in-frame sequences that have V and J called. A part of the clones is gone; compared with another copy, unresolved V genes explain less than half, and the rest is unexplained. Counted in this sample were 6,000 or so clones; 45% to 50% of them appeared once. Approximately 5.5% of the sample is in the top ten clones. Input material: gut tissue. These receptors originate from a female BALB/c mouse given C57BL/6 T cells with graft-versus-host disease after an allogeneic hematopoietic cell transplant.

This clone was counted once. Gene names and germline match the mouse. The read is 1 residue too short to cover the CDR3 end, so that end is filled in from the germline J gene. This chain uses TRBV20 with TRBJ2-2; maybe TRBD1 (5 bases). Between the trimmed V and J ends, which lost 0 bases and 4 bases, there was a span of 6 bases. The germline V gene has CDR1 GFQATS and CDR2 STVNSAI. The CDR3 extends over 13 amino acids. Partial CDR3 DNA: TGTGGTGCTAGGGATCAGGGCACCGGGCAGCTCTAC. As protein: CGARDQGTGQLY. The whole CDR3 is CGARDQGTGQLYF.

This clone was seen a single time. Mouse names are used for the genes. The read falls 1 residue short of the CDR3 end, and the missing part is taken from the germline J gene. The V and J genes are TRBV26 and TRBJ2-4; TRBD1 matches 10 bases. This CDR3 has 14 residues. V was pared by 8 bases and J by 7 bases, with 9 bases of the junction left unmatched. The germline gives CDR1 KGHPV, CDR2 FQNQEV (reference sequence). This CDR3 reads CASGAGDRGDTLYF. The sequenced CDR3 bases are TGTGCCAGCGGGGCGGGGGACAGGGGAGACACCTTGTAC. The full variable domain, completed using reference TRBV26 and TRBJ2-4, is NSKVIQTPRYLVKGQGQKAKMRCIPEKGHPVVFWYQQNKNNEFKFLINFQNQEVLQQIDMTEKRFSAECPSNSPCSLEIQSSEAGDSALYLCASGAGDRGDTLYFGAGTRLSVL.

With respect to this clone: Germline and genes here are mouse. Read data end 1 residue before the CDR3 end; the end is taken from the germline J gene. V gene TRBV26 combines with J gene TRBJ2-4; 9 bases fit TRBD1. CDR1 is KGHPV, CDR2 FQNQEV, per germline (reference sequence). With 4 bases clipped from V and 3 bases from J, the junction kept 5 bases outside the gene matches. The CDR3 consists of 15 residues. Incomplete CDR3 DNA: TGTGCCAGCAGTCCGGGACAGGGAGGCCAAAACACCTTGTAC. Amino acids: CASSPGQGGQNTLY. The full CDR3 reads CASSPGQGGQNTLYF.

The table lists this clone with a few counts. Here the gene names and germline are mouse. Sequencing ends 1 residue short of the CDR3 end; the germline J gene provides the rest. This chain uses TRBV26 with TRBJ1-5; D remains ambiguous. The CDR3 is 15 amino acids. CDR1 and CDR2 from the germline V gene are KGHPV and FQNQEV (reference sequence). Trimming pared 0 bases from V and 1 base from J, leaving 7 bases between. The CDR3 is CASSLSTRNNQAPLF. The CDR3 DNA, read in part, is TGTGCCAGCAGTCTGTCGACGCGGAACAACCAGGCTCCGCTT.

As concerns this clone: Mouse gene names and germline throughout. The read ends 1 residue shy of where the CDR3 ends; the end is completed using the germline J gene. This sequence joins TRBV12-2 and TRBJ2-5; 12 bases align to TRBD2. The V segment lost 3 bases and the J segment 2 bases; nucleotides outside the gene matches: 8. The CDR3 spans 17 residues. From germline, CDR1 is SGHLS and CDR2 HYDKME. The CDR3 is CASSVPGLGGGQDTQYF. The CDR3 bases that were read are TGTGCCAGCTCTGTTCCGGGACTGGGGGGCGGCCAAGACACCCAGTAC.

This clone came up a few times. These gene names are mouse names. The read ends 1 residue early relative to the CDR3; the germline J gene fills the gap. The chain joins TRBV13-3 to TRBJ2-4; 9 bases agree with TRBD2. V was pared by 4 bases and J by 3 bases, with 3 bases of the junction left unmatched. Germline lookup yields CDR1 NNHDY and CDR2 SYVADS. This CDR3 contains 14 residues. The CDR3 bases that were read are TGTGCCAGCAGTCAACTGGGGGGCCAAAACACCTTGTAC. Translation: CASSQLGGQNTLY. The whole CDR3 sequence is CASSQLGGQNTLYF.

Comment on this clone: Gene names denote mouse genes. The read is 1 residue too short to cover the CDR3 end, so that end is filled in from the germline J gene. The V call is TRBV19, the J call TRBJ2-7; no clear D. Trimming left V 2 bases short and J 4 bases short, with 7 bases between. CDR3 size: 12 residues. Germline V gives CDR1 FNHDT, CDR2 SITEND (reference sequence). The CDR3 protein is CASSMARYEQYF. Incomplete CDR3 DNA: TGTGCCAGCAGTATGGCCAGATATGAACAGTAC.

Concerning this clone itself: Gene names and germline match the mouse. Read sequence stops 1 residue before the CDR3 end, and the germline J gene provides the missing end. The chain has TRBV15 and TRBJ1-3; perhaps TRBD1 as D (5 bases). Deletions cut 2 bases from V and 0 bases from J, with 5 bases between. CDR3 length: 14 residues. Germline V gene data show CDR1 as SGHND and CDR2 as FRSKSL. The CDR3 loop is CASSLQGSGNTLYF. The part of the CDR3 DNA that was read is TGTGCCAGCAGTTTACAGGGTTCTGGAAATACGCTCTAT.

Remarks on this clone: Gene names refer to mouse genes. The CDR3 extends 1 residue past the end of the read, so its final part is completed from the germline J gene. The chain employs TRBV26 and TRBJ2-7, with 10 bases that match TRBD2. Unmatched junction bases numbered 4, after V lost 4 bases and J lost 7 bases. Germline CDR1 KGHPV, CDR2 FQNQEV (reference sequence). The CDR3 length is 13 residues. The part of the CDR3 DNA that was read is TGTGCCAGCAGTCCCGACTGGGGGGTCGAACAGTAC. Protein product: CASSPDWGVEQY. The whole CDR3 reads CASSPDWGVEQYF. Full variable domain (outside the CDR3, taken from reference TRBV26 and TRBJ2-7): NSKVIQTPRYLVKGQGQKAKMRCIPEKGHPVVFWYQQNKNNEFKFLINFQNQEVLQQIDMTEKRFSAECPSNSPCSLEIQSSEAGDSALYLCASSPDWGVEQYFGPGTRLTVL.

Of note for this clone: Gene names and germline match the mouse. The CDR3 is cut off 1 residue early in the read; its end comes from the germline J gene. The chain has TRBV3 and TRBJ1-6; no clear D. TRBJ1-6 is recorded as an ORF, its role being uncertain. The CDR3 length is 13 residues. Per the germline V gene, CDR1 is SNHLY and CDR2 is FYNGKV (reference sequence). Trimming shortened V by 1 base and J by 7 bases, and 5 bases separated the two germline ends. This CDR3 reads CASSLGQNSPLYF. CDR3 DNA (partial): TGTGCCAGCAGCTTAGGACAAAATTCGCCCCTCTAC.

Of note for this clone: Genes here carry mouse names. The CDR3 is cut off 1 residue early in the read; its end comes from the germline J gene. The chain links TRBV3 to TRBJ2-2; 7 nucleotides line up with TRBD1. This CDR3 is built from 16 residues. After removal of 5 bases from V and 4 bases from J, the junction contained 10 bases not matched to a gene. The germline gives CDR1 SNHLY, CDR2 FYNGKV (reference sequence). The covered CDR3 bases are TGTGCCAGCAGCCGACAGACAGGGAGCGGCACCGGGCAGCTCTAC. It specifies CASSRQTGSGTGQLY. The complete CDR3 reads CASSRQTGSGTGQLYF.

This clone was counted only a few times. Each gene name is a mouse one. Read coverage stops 1 residue before the CDR3 terminus; the germline J gene supplies the remainder. The V and J genes are TRBV13-1 and TRBJ1-1; D unclear. The V gene lost 4 bases and the J gene lost 4 bases, with 8 bases spanning the gap. The CDR3 sequence is 12 residues long. Germline V gene lookup returns CDR1 NSHNY and CDR2 SYGAGN. This CDR3 is CASSFSLTEVFF. CDR3 DNA, as far as it was read: TGTGCCAGCAGTTTCAGCCTCACAGAAGTCTTC.

Regarding this clone: A read error may be the cause here, since a much bigger clone is one base away. Mouse gene names apply. The CDR3 end lies 1 residue beyond the end of the read and is filled in from the germline J gene. This same CDR3 is encoded by further DNA sequences in the sample. The chain recombines TRBV26 with TRBJ2-7; 9 bases are shared with TRBD2. Germline CDR1 reads KGHPV; CDR2 reads FQNQEV (reference sequence). After removal of 3 bases from V and 0 bases from J, the junction contained 3 bases not matched to a gene. The CDR3 spans 15 residues. The covered CDR3 bases are TGTGCCAGCAGTCTAGGACTGGGGAGCTCCTATGAACAGTAC. It translates to CASSLGLGSSYEQY. The CDR3, in full, reads CASSLGLGSSYEQYF.

This clone occurred a few times. These gene names are mouse names. The read ends 1 residue early relative to the CDR3; the germline J gene fills the gap. Other DNA sequences in the same sample also yield this CDR3. The chain carries TRBV16 and TRBJ2-7; TRBD1 aligns across 9 bases. Germline V CDR1 and CDR2: SGHSA, FRNQAP. There are 12 residues in the CDR3. V shed 3 bases and J 7 bases; nucleotides not matched to a gene: 1. Incomplete CDR3 DNA: TGTGCAAGCAGCTTGGACAGGGGCGAACAGTAC. Translating it yields CASSLDRGEQY. The complete CDR3 sequence is CASSLDRGEQYF.

As to this clone: Gene names are mouse gene names. The missing CDR3 end, 1 residue past where the read stops, is filled in from the germline J gene. The genes are TRBV23 and TRBJ2-1; the table assigns TRBD1, which was not confirmed against the DNA. CDR3 length equals 14 residues. Germline CDR1 reads KGHTA; CDR2 reads FQNQQP. CDR3 protein: CSSSQNRNYAEQFF. The DNA read from the CDR3 is TGCTCCAGCAGTCAAAACAGAAACTATGCTGAGCAGTTC.

A word on this clone: Each gene name is a mouse one. The read ends 1 residue shy of where the CDR3 ends; the end is completed using the germline J gene. The V call is TRBV26, the J call TRBJ1-3, with TRBD1 matching 12 bases. The CDR3 spans 17 residues. With 4 bases clipped from V and 0 bases from J, the junction kept 4 bases outside the gene matches. Germline CDR1 KGHPV, CDR2 FQNQEV (reference sequence). The part of the CDR3 DNA that was read is TGTGCCAGCAGTCGCCGGGACAGGGGGCTTTCTGGAAATACGCTCTAT. Protein product: CASSRRDRGLSGNTLY. In full, the CDR3 is CASSRRDRGLSGNTLYF.

Turning to this clone: Any gene name here is a mouse gene name. Read sequence stops 1 residue before the CDR3 end, and the germline J gene provides the missing end. The rearrangement joins TRBV26 to TRBJ1-2; D is undetermined. The germline CDR1 and CDR2 sequences are KGHPV and FQNQEV (reference sequence). The germline V and J ends were trimmed by 0 bases and 0 bases, with 2 bases remaining between them. The CDR3 runs to 13 residues. The CDR3 here is CASSLSTNSDYTF. The CDR3 DNA, read in part, is TGTGCCAGCAGTCTGTCGACAAACTCCGACTACACC.

Worth noting for this clone: The gene symbols are mouse symbols. The read terminates 1 residue before the CDR3 end, so the remaining end is supplied by the germline J gene. V is TRBV26 and J is TRBJ2-3; 9 bases are a match to TRBD1. CDR1 and CDR2 (germline): KGHPV, FQNQEV (reference sequence). J lost 1 base, V lost 0 bases, and 2 bases had no gene match. This CDR3 region has 16 residues. The CDR3 loop reads CASSLSGQGGAETLYF. CDR3 bases read: TGTGCCAGCAGTCTGTCGGGACAGGGTGGTGCAGAAACGCTGTAT.

In the case of this clone: The genes are named according to mouse. The DNA ends 1 residue before the CDR3 does, and the rest of the CDR3 is filled in from the germline J gene. The V call is TRBV13-2, the J call TRBJ2-7, with 10 bases lining up with TRBD1. Germline CDR1 and CDR2: NNHNN and SYGAGS (reference sequence). The V and J ends lost 3 bases and 7 bases, in that order; junction bases with no gene match: 4. The CDR3 extends over 13 amino acids. CDR3 protein: CASGGQGAGEQYF. Incomplete CDR3 DNA: TGTGCCAGCGGTGGACAGGGGGCAGGAGAACAGTAC.

In regard to this clone: Mouse names are used for the genes. The read stops 1 residue short of the end of the CDR3; the missing end is completed from the germline J gene. The chain couples TRBV3 to TRBJ2-7; TRBD2 agrees at 8 bases. The length of the CDR3 is 13 residues. With 5 bases clipped from V and 4 bases from J, the junction kept 4 bases outside the gene matches. CDR1 SNHLY and CDR2 FYNGKV come from the germline V gene (reference sequence). CDR3 DNA (partial): TGTGCCAGCAGCGGACTGGGTCTATATGAACAGTAC. Translation: CASSGLGLYEQY. The entire CDR3 protein reads CASSGLGLYEQYF.

This clone was observed a handful of times. Gene names and germline refer to mouse. The read ends 1 residue before the CDR3 terminus; that terminus is restored from the germline J gene. The chain is built from TRBV26 and TRBJ1-3; 10 bases agree with TRBD1. CDR1 and CDR2 (germline): KGHPV, FQNQEV (reference sequence). CDR3 length: 13 residues. V shed 4 bases, J shed 7 bases, and the junction held 1 base outside the gene matches. The sequenced CDR3 bases are TGTGCCAGCAGTCCGGGACAGGGGAATACGCTCTAT. This sequence encodes CASSPGQGNTLY. In full, the CDR3 reads CASSPGQGNTLYF.

This clone was observed a handful of times. Gene names are the mouse ones. The read ends 1 residue before the CDR3 terminus; that terminus is restored from the germline J gene. The gene calls are TRBV1 and TRBJ2-7, with D tentatively TRBD1 (6 bases). Germline V CDR1 and CDR2: NSQYPW, LRSPGD (reference sequence). Trimming took 4 bases from V and 0 from J, leaving 7 bases between them. The CDR3 is made up of 13 amino acids. The sequenced part of the CDR3 DNA is TGCACCTGCAGTGGGACAGTCTCCTATGAACAGTAC. Its protein product is CTCSGTVSYEQY. The entire CDR3 sequence reads CTCSGTVSYEQYF. Based on the CDR3 plus reference TRBV1 and TRBJ2-7, the full variable domain is VTLLEQNPRWRLVPRGQAVNLRCILKNSQYPWMSWYQQDLQKQLQWLFTLRSPGDKEVKSLPGADYLATRVTDTELRLQVANMSQGRTLYCTCSGTVSYEQYFGPGTRLTVL.

A remark on this clone: Genes here carry mouse names. CDR3 residues: CASSLNWGQDTQYF. The covered CDR3 bases are TGTGCCAGCAGTCTGAACTGGGGCCAAGACACCCAGTAC. The V call is TRBV24, the J call TRBJ2-5; 7 positions agree with TRBD2. The sequence runs out 1 residue before the end of the CDR3; the remainder is reconstructed from the germline J gene. Germline-derived CDR1 and CDR2 are KGHTA and FRNEEI. V dropped 2 bases and J dropped 2; count of bases not matched to a gene: 1. The CDR3 totals 14 residues.

About this clone itself: Gene names refer to mouse genes. Sequencing ends 1 residue short of the CDR3 end; the germline J gene provides the rest. The chain uses TRBV15 and TRBJ2-4, with 7 positions matching TRBD2. The V and J ends lost 6 bases and 2 bases, in that order; junction bases with no gene match: 8. This CDR3 contains 15 residues. Germline lookup yields CDR1 SGHND and CDR2 FRSKSL. This CDR3 reads CASSSTGVDQNTLYF. The CDR3 DNA, read in part, is TGTGCCAGCAGCTCAACTGGGGTGGATCAAAACACCTTGTAC.

Notes on this clone: Gene names and germline refer to mouse. Coverage ceases 1 residue before the CDR3 finishes, and the germline J gene fills in the end. The chain carries TRBV26 and TRBJ2-1; tentative D call: TRBD1 (6 bases). The CDR3 sequence is 14 residues long. CDR1 is KGHPV and CDR2 is FQNQEV in the germline V gene (reference sequence). The V end was cut by 2 bases, the J end by 7 bases, with 12 bases between. CDR3 bases read: TGTGCCAGCAGTCTGCACAGGGCCGGGGCTGAGCAGTTC. It encodes CASSLHRAGAEQF. The whole CDR3 sequence reads CASSLHRAGAEQFF.

Note on this clone: Gene and germline names: mouse. Read sequence stops 1 residue before the CDR3 end, and the germline J gene provides the missing end. The genes are TRBV3 and TRBJ1-3; D unresolved. CDR3 length equals 14 residues. V was shortened by 1 base and J by 0 bases, with 4 bases between the two germline ends. Germline lookup yields CDR1 SNHLY and CDR2 FYNGKV (reference sequence). The CDR3 loop is CASSLGASGNTLYF. The sequenced part of the CDR3 DNA is TGTGCCAGCAGCTTAGGGGCTTCTGGAAATACGCTCTAT. Filled out from reference TRBV3 and TRBJ1-3, the complete variable domain reads GPKVLQIPSHQIIDMGQMVTLNCDPVSNHLYFYWYKQILGQQMEFLVNFYNGKVMEKSKLFKDQFSVERPDGSYFTLKIQPTALEDSAVYFCASSLGASGNTLYFGEGSRLIVV.

This clone has a handful of counts. Genes and germline come from the mouse. Read data end 1 residue before the CDR3 end; the end is taken from the germline J gene. J is TRBJ1-4 and V is TRBV3; D ambiguous. There are 14 residues in the CDR3. Germline loops: CDR1 SNHLY, CDR2 FYNGKV (reference sequence). V gave up 4 bases and J gave up 0 bases, with 6 bases separating them. The covered CDR3 bases are TGTGCCAGCAGCTCACAATTTTCCAACGAAAGATTATTT. This codes for CASSSQFSNERLF. The CDR3, in full, reads CASSSQFSNERLFF.